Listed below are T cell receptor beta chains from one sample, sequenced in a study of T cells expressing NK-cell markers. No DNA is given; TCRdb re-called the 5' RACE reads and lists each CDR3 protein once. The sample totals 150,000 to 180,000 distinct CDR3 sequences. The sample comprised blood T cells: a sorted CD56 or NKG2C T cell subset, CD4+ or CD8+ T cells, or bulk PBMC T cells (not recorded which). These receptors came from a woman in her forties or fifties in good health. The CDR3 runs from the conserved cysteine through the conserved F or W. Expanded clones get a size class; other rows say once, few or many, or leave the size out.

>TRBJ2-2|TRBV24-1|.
CARESAGELFF
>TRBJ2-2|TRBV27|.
CASSYPLGQDLTGELFF
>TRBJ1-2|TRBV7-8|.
CASSQSRQGAPYGYTF
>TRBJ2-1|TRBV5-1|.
CASSPDGEREQFF
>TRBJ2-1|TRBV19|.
CASSNGYNEFF
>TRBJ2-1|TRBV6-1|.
CASIKWGSEQFF
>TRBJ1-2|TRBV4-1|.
CASRRVGAGSNYGYTF
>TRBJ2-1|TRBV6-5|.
CASSDSTSGRAAEQFF
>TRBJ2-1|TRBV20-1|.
CSAREREREQFF
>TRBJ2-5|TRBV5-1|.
CASRREQETQYF
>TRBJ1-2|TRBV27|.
CASSPVEDYGYTF
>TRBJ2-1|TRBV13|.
CASSPGRGEQFF
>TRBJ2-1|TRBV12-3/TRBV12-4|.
CASTWRGEQFF
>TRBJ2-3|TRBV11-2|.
CASSPRTSTDTQYF
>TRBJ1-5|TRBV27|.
CASSPRRLNQPQHF
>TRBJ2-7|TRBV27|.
CASSLSPTGRMGEQYF
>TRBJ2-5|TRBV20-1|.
CSAVPLSSQETQYF
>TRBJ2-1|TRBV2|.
CASTESASSYNEQFF
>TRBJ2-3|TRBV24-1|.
CATSDAQQGWDTQYF
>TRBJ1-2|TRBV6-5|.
CATVPGDIYGYTF
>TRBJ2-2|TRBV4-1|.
CASSQEGQYTGELFF
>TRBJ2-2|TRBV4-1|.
CASSQELELFF
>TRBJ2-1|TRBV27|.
CASSQQASGAVEQFF
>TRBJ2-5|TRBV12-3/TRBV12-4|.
CASSPNSGRVQETQYF
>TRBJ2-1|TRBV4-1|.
CASSQDRGVEGPNEQFF
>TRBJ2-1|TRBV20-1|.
CSARDLKGLSYNEQFF
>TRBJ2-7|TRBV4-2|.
CASSQEGTSGSSYEQYF
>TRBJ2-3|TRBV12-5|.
CASGRRDRVVDTQYF
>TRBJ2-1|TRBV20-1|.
CSARGFPILVPSYNEQFF
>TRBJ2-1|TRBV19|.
CASRSLLDNEQFF
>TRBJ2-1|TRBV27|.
CASSPPEAHGNEQFF
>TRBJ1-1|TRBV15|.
CATSRGEGGQTNTEAFF
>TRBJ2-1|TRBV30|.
CAWSDPGGLDEQFF
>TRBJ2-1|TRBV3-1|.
CASSQAGVVLGNEQFF
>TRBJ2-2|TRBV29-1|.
CSVDVAGGLSGELFF
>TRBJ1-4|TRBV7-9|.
CASKVDRATNEKLFF
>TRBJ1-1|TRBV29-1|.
CSVRDNTEAFF
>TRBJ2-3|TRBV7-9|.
CASSLSKAVTDTQYF
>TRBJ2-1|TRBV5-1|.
CASTRGYRGYNEQFF
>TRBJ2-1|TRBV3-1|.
CASSQVHGRAPYNEQFF
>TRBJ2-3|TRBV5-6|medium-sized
CASSPQGYTQYF
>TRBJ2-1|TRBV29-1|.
CSVEGSSGNDEQFF
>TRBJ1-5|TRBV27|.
CASSPLTGTNQPQHF